This is a list of T cell receptor beta chains from one sample in a study of cytomegalovirus exposure and HLA in healthy donors. Measured with immunoSEQ multiplex PCR; TCRdb has only the in-frame clones, and not every one. The sample totals 150,000 to 200,000 clones. Sequencing was carried out using PBMCs. The receptor set was obtained from a woman aged 18-29 years in good health and CMV-seropositive. CDR3s include the opening cysteine and the closing phenylalanine or tryptophan. Fields, in order: J gene, D gene, V gene, CDR3 DNA, CDR3 protein. D genes are given only for firm matches.

>TRBJ1-1|TRBD1|TRBV27
TGTGCCAGCGGAACAGGGGGCACTGAAGCTTTCTTT
CASGTGGTEAFF
>TRBJ1-1|-|TRBV7-9
TGTGCCAGCAGCTTCCAAAACAGGGACACTGAAGCTTTCTTT
CASSFQNRDTEAFF
>TRBJ2-4|-|TRBV19
TGTGCCAGTCGACCAGGGGCAGTCCAAAACATTCAGTACTTC
CASRPGAVQNIQYF
>TRBJ2-7|TRBD2|TRBV4-1
TGCGCCAGCAGCCCGTCCTTGACTAGCGGATACGAGCAGTACTTC
CASSPSLTSGYEQYF
>TRBJ2-1|-|TRBV7-9
TGTGCCAGCAGCCGACTAGTGAATGAGCAGTTCTTC
CASSRLVNEQFF
>TRBJ2-1|-|TRBV15
TGTGCCACCAGCAGAGATAAGAGACCTGCGGATGAGCAGTTCTTC
CATSRDKRPADEQFF
>TRBJ2-2|TRBD2|TRBV19
TGTGCCAGTAGTATCGGCGGGGGAAACACCGGGGAGCTGTTTTTT
CASSIGGGNTGELFF
>TRBJ2-5|-|TRBV5-1
TGCGCCAGCAGCTTGACAGGTCGCTTCCAAGAGACCCAGTACTTC
CASSLTGRFQETQYF
>TRBJ2-1|TRBD1|TRBV19
TGTGCCAGTAGAACCGGGACAGGGTTGGTCGATGAGCAGTTCTTC
CASRTGTGLVDEQFF
>TRBJ2-2|-|TRBV6-5
TGTGCCAGCAGCCGGACAGCGAACACCGGGGAGCTGTTTTTT
CASSRTANTGELFF
>TRBJ2-7|-|TRBV11-3
TGTGCCAGCACCCATTACCTAACAGGGATTGACGAGCAGTACTTC
CASTHYLTGIDEQYF
>TRBJ1-1|TRBD1|TRBV7-2
TGTGCCAGCAGGAAAGGGGGCTCCCCTGAAGCTTTCTTT
CASRKGGSPEAFF
>TRBJ2-1|TRBD1|TRBV29-1
TGCAGCGACTCCGGGACAGGGTCCTACAATGAGCAGTTCTTC
CSDSGTGSYNEQFF
>TRBJ1-3|-|TRBV7-8
TGTGCCAGCAGCTTAGCAGGGAGGAACACCATATATTTT
CASSLAGRNTIYF
>TRBJ2-5|TRBD2|TRBV7-8
TGTGCCAGCAGCCCCGGACTAGCGGAAAACATGTGGGAAGAGACCCAGTACTTC
CASSPGLAENMWEETQYF
>TRBJ2-5|-|TRBV18
TGTGCCAGCTCACCGGGAGAGGGGGTTCTACAAGAGACCCAGTACTTC
CASSPGEGVLQETQYF
>TRBJ2-2|-|TRBV14
TGTGCCAGCAGCCAAGACCCGCCGGGGATCACCGGGGAGCTGTTTTTT
CASSQDPPGITGELFF
>TRBJ1-3|TRBD1|TRBV5-4
TGTGCCAGCAGCCCAGGGGGTCCCTCTGGAAACACCATATATTTT
CASSPGGPSGNTIYF
>TRBJ2-1|TRBD2|TRBV15
TGTGCCACCAGCAGGGGACTAGCGGGAGATAATGAGCAGTTCTTC
CATSRGLAGDNEQFF
>TRBJ2-7|TRBD2|TRBV6-6
TGTGCCAGCAGTTACGGAGCGGGGAACTACGAGCAGTACTTC
CASSYGAGNYEQYF
>TRBJ2-6|TRBD2|TRBV27
TGTGCCAGCAGTCCGTACCTGACTAGCGGGAGAACTGGGGCCAACGTCCTGACTTTC
CASSPYLTSGRTGANVLTF
>TRBJ1-2|-|TRBV7-9
TGTGCCAGCAGCCAAAACGGAGCCGAAGTTAACTATGGCTACACCTTC
CASSQNGAEVNYGYTF
>TRBJ1-3|-|TRBV18
TGTGCCAGCTCCCCGAACAGGGCTTCCGGAAACACCATATATTTT
CASSPNRASGNTIYF
>TRBJ1-1|-|TRBV11-2
TGTGCCAGCAGCGGACGGACATTGAACACTGAAGCTTTCTTT
CASSGRTLNTEAFF
>TRBJ1-3|-|TRBV7-2
TGTGCCAGCAGCACGGACAGCGGAAACACCATATATTTT
CASSTDSGNTIYF
>TRBJ2-7|TRBD1|TRBV14
TGTGCCAGCAGCGGATTCGGGGACAGGGAATCGTACGAGCAGTACTTC
CASSGFGDRESYEQYF
>TRBJ2-5|-|TRBV30
TGTGCCTGGACCAGGATCCAAGAGACCCAGTACTTC
CAWTRIQETQYF
>TRBJ2-5|TRBD1|TRBV28
TGTGCCAGCAGTTTACTCCCGACAGGGCTAGGGACCCAGTACTTC
CASSLLPTGLGTQYF
>TRBJ2-1|TRBD2|TRBV11-3
TGTGCCAGCAGCTTAGCACTAGCGGGTTACAATGAGCAGTTCTTC
CASSLALAGYNEQFF
>TRBJ2-7|-|TRBV27
TGTGCCAGCAGTTTATTCAGGCAAAGCTACGAGCAGTACTTC
CASSLFRQSYEQYF
>TRBJ1-5|-|TRBV6-5
TGTGCCAGCAGTACGAGTAGCAATCAGCCCCAGCATTTT
CASSTSSNQPQHF
>TRBJ1-5|TRBD1|TRBV7-2
TGTGCCAGCAGGCAACAGGGGGGTGGCAATCAGCCCCAGCATTTT
CASRQQGGGNQPQHF
>TRBJ2-1|TRBD2|TRBV6-1
TGTGCCAGCAGTGGGCACGGGAGGATCAATGAGCAGTTCTTC
CASSGHGRINEQFF
>TRBJ2-5|-|TRBV11-2
TGTGCCAGCAGCGAAGCTAGCTCCGGGGAGACCCAGTACTTC
CASSEASSGETQYF
>TRBJ1-1|TRBD1|TRBV19
TGTGCCAGTAGGGGGACAGGGGGCACTGAAGCTTTCTTT
CASRGTGGTEAFF
>TRBJ2-2|-|TRBV7-6
TGTGCCAGCAGCCTCGGGGGGCCGAACACCGGGGAGCTGTTTTTT
CASSLGGPNTGELFF
>TRBJ2-5|TRBD2|TRBV11-2
TGTGCCAGCAGCTTCGTTAGCGGGAGGTTTCAAGAGACCCAGTACTTC
CASSFVSGRFQETQYF
>TRBJ1-1|-|TRBV7-9
TGTGCCAGCAGCCACCGACAGGCGAAGCGGAGAGGGACTGAAGCTTTCTTT
CASSHRQAKRRGTEAFF
>TRBJ1-1|-|TRBV7-9
TGTGCCAGCAGCTCCAGGGACACTGAAGCTTTCTTT
CASSSRDTEAFF
>TRBJ1-2|-|TRBV4-3
TGCGCCAGCAGCCAAGGGCAGGGTTCAGTGTATGGCTACACCTTC
CASSQGQGSVYGYTF
>TRBJ2-5|-|TRBV5-1
TGCGCCAGCAGCTTGGTAGCACTAAAAGAGGAGACCCAGTACTTC
CASSLVALKEETQYF
>TRBJ1-1|-|TRBV30
TGTGCCTGGAGTGATCGGGGGAGAGAGACTGAAGCTTTCTTT
CAWSDRGRETEAFF
>TRBJ1-4|TRBD1|TRBV18
TGTGCCAGCTCACGGGGACAGTCAACTAATGAAAAACTGTTTTTT
CASSRGQSTNEKLFF
>TRBJ2-2|-|TRBV7-6
TGTGCCAGCAGCCGCGTAACGCGAGGGCTGCGGACGAACACCGGGGAGCTGTTTTTT
CASSRVTRGLRTNTGELFF
>TRBJ1-5|-|TRBV6-1
TGTGCCAGCAGAAGAGGTGGGAATCAGCCCCAGCATTTT
CASRRGGNQPQHF
>TRBJ1-4|TRBD1|TRBV5-1
TGCGCCACCAAATACAATCCGGGACAGACTAATGAAAAACTGTTTTTT
CATKYNPGQTNEKLFF
>TRBJ1-4|TRBD1|TRBV7-6
TGTGCCAGCAGCCCGGACAGGGTAGGGGAAAAACTGTTTTTT
CASSPDRVGEKLFF
>TRBJ1-1|TRBD1|TRBV7-2
TGTGCCAGCAGCTTAGCCGGGACAGGGGCGGCCACTGAAGCTTTCTTT
CASSLAGTGAATEAFF
>TRBJ2-1|TRBD2|TRBV5-6
TGTGCCAGCAGCTCTGGACTAGTAGACAATGAGCAGTTCTTC
CASSSGLVDNEQFF
>TRBJ1-3|-|TRBV9
TGTGCCAGCAGCGTAAATGCAGGCCTGAGAAACACCATATATTTT
CASSVNAGLRNTIYF
>TRBJ2-3|TRBD2|TRBV29-1
TGCAGCGTTGTATTAGCGGGTACAGATACGCAGTATTTT
CSVVLAGTDTQYF
>TRBJ2-7|TRBD2|TRBV9
TGTGCCAGCAGCGAAAACTTAGCGGGATCATTATACGAGCAGTACTTC
CASSENLAGSLYEQYF
>TRBJ2-7|TRBD1|TRBV6-1
TGTGCCAGTGAGGGGACAGGGGGGTCCTACGAGCAGTACTTC
CASEGTGGSYEQYF
>TRBJ2-1|-|TRBV12-5
TGTGCTAGTGGCCCTCTGGGCGGGGACTACAATGAGCAGTTCTTC
CASGPLGGDYNEQFF
>TRBJ1-5|-|TRBV5-5
TGTGCCAGCAGCTTGGAGGCAGGCAACAATCAGCCCCAGCATTTT
CASSLEAGNNQPQHF
>TRBJ1-2|-|TRBV4-1
TGCGCCAGCAGCCTATCGGACAGATCTGGCTACACCTTC
CASSLSDRSGYTF
>TRBJ1-1|TRBD1|TRBV2
TGTGCCAGCAGTCCACAGGGGGCGAGCACTGAAGCTTTCTTT
CASSPQGASTEAFF
>TRBJ2-3|TRBD2|TRBV9
TGTGCCAGCAGCGGAAGCCGACTAGCGGTCACAGATACGCAGTATTTT
CASSGSRLAVTDTQYF
>TRBJ1-5|TRBD1|TRBV7-9
TGTGCCAGCAGTCTAGCGGGTCAGGGGGATCAGCCCCAGCATTTT
CASSLAGQGDQPQHF